This T cell receptor beta chain was documented in a study of identical twins. Study-wide findings and caveats: Carriage of fewer insertions was seen in abundant cord blood beta clonotypes, whereas memory repertoires showed none. Conclusions rested on cross-sectional statistics rather than following the same donors.

There are 14 residues in the CDR3. CDR1 is LGHNA and CDR2 is YNFKEQ in the germline V gene. V lost 4 bases, J lost 8 bases, and 16 bases lay in between. Comments on this clonotype: What it binds is not known.

Using its own MiXCR run on the 5' RACE reads, TCRdb lists one record per CDR3 protein. The table shows under 1 million distinct CDR3 sequences, with roughly an eighth occurring only once. This same sample was also taken into another study, of yellow fever vaccine responses in identical twins.

V gene TRBV4-2 combines with J gene TRBJ2-3; no definite D call. The sample consisted of PBMCs. The sequence derives from a woman younger than 30 in good health. CDR3 sequence: CASSLGSGAGTQYF. In DNA form, the CDR3 reads TGTGCCAGCAGCCTCGGTTCGGGCGCAGGTACGCAGTATTTT.